The rows below give T cell receptor beta chains drawn from one sample of a study of shared clonotypes between healthy human individuals. Method: immunoSEQ multiplex PCR; TCRdb's copy keeps in-frame clones and lacks some. The sample includes about 2.1 million clones, approximately 94% of them seen just once. Material for sequencing was naive CD8+ T cells from PBMCs. Receptors were obtained from a man younger than 35 in good health. Some clones in this sample may be carry-over from other donors' samples. CDR3s include the opening cysteine and the closing phenylalanine or tryptophan. The D gene is left open where the match is weak. Rows may omit the clone size; those that give it use once, few, many or a size class.

TRBV27,14,TRBJ2-1,TRBD1,NA,CASRWGTGGNEQFF,TGTGCCAGCAGATGGGGGACAGGGGGCAATGAGCAGTTCTTC
TRBV27,17,TRBJ1-5,NA,NA,CASSLSSETYSNQPQHF,TGTGCCAGCAGTTTATCTAGCGAAACTTATAGCAATCAGCCCCAGCATTTT
TRBV9,14,TRBJ2-1,TRBD2,NA,CASSGGRSYNEQFF,TGTGCCAGCAGCGGCGGGAGGTCCTACAATGAGCAGTTCTTC
TRBV9,17,TRBJ2-3,NA,NA,CASSVAPTRVAADTQYF,TGTGCCAGCAGCGTAGCCCCGACTAGAGTGGCGGCAGATACGCAGTATTTT
TRBV5-6,14,TRBJ2-1,NA,NA,CASSPGNPYNEQFF,TGTGCCAGCAGCCCAGGAAACCCCTACAATGAGCAGTTCTTC
TRBV5-1,16,TRBJ2-7,TRBD2,NA,CASSPAPASGTYEQYF,TGCGCCAGCAGCCCTGCCCCGGCTAGCGGGACTTACGAGCAGTACTTC
TRBV4-2,16,TRBJ2-1,TRBD1,few,CASSQDSGTGRGEQFF,TGTGCCAGCAGCCAAGACTCCGGGACAGGGAGGGGGGAGCAGTTCTTC
TRBV27,17,TRBJ2-5,NA,NA,CASSFLPRRGHQETQYF,TGTGCCAGCAGTTTTCTCCCGAGGAGGGGGCACCAAGAGACCCAGTACTTC
TRBV2,14,TRBJ2-1,NA,NA,CASKARGTYNEQFF,TGTGCCAGCAAGGCCCGCGGGACTTACAATGAGCAGTTCTTC
TRBV6-5,16,TRBJ1-4,NA,NA,CASSYGYRTQNEKLFF,TGTGCCAGCAGTTACGGATACAGGACACAAAATGAAAAACTGTTTTTT
TRBV4-2,14,TRBJ2-4,TRBD1,few,CASSQAGGVNIQYF,TGTGCCAGCAGCCAAGCAGGGGGCGTGAACATTCAGTACTTC
TRBV7-9,13,TRBJ2-7,NA,NA,CASSLGITHEQYF,TGTGCCAGCAGTTTAGGAATCACTCACGAGCAGTACTTC
TRBV28,14,TRBJ1-1,NA,NA,CASSLRGQDAEAFF,TGTGCCAGCAGTTTACGGGGCCAAGACGCTGAAGCTTTCTTT
TRBV14,14,TRBJ1-1,NA,NA,CASSRGQSNTEAFF,TGTGCCAGCAGCCGGGGGCAATCGAACACTGAAGCTTTCTTT
TRBV11-2,15,TRBJ2-5,NA,NA,CASRSQHTNRETQYF,TGTGCCAGCAGGAGCCAGCATACAAATAGGGAGACCCAGTACTTC
TRBV27,14,TRBJ1-5,NA,NA,CASSPTGSNQPQHF,TGTGCCAGCAGTCCGACAGGCAGCAATCAGCCCCAGCATTTT
TRBV5-5,17,TRBJ2-4,NA,NA,CASSLEWDLIAKNIQYF,TGTGCCAGCAGTCTGGAGTGGGACCTGATAGCCAAAAACATTCAGTACTTC
TRBV23-1,10,TRBJ2-3,NA,NA,CARPPNTQYF,TGCGCCAGACCACCAAATACGCAGTATTTT
TRBV5-1,15,TRBJ2-3,NA,NA,CASRLTGPGADTQYF,TGCGCCAGCAGGCTGACAGGCCCGGGGGCAGATACGCAGTATTTT
TRBV27,14,TRBJ2-7,TRBD1,NA,CASSIRDSTYEQYF,TGTGCCAGCAGCATACGGGACAGCACCTACGAGCAGTACTTC
TRBV7-9,14,TRBJ1-1,NA,once,CASSLFRTDTEAFF,TGTGCCAGCAGCCTGTTCCGGACGGACACTGAAGCTTTCTTT
TRBV27,16,TRBJ2-5,TRBD1,NA,CASSPGQRTLQETQYF,TGTGCCAGCAGTCCGGGACAGAGAACATTACAAGAGACCCAGTACTTC
TRBV4-1,18,TRBJ2-1,TRBD2,NA,CASSQESVRTSGYNEQFF,TGCGCCAGCAGCCAAGAAAGTGTCAGGACTAGCGGCTACAATGAGCAGTTCTTC
TRBV5-1,13,TRBJ2-5,TRBD1,NA,CASSISRGREQYF,TGCGCCAGCAGCATCTCAAGGGGGCGAGAGCAGTACTTC
TRBV7-8,16,TRBJ2-5,TRBD2,once,CATNPTASGFQETQYF,TGTGCCACCAATCCCACGGCTAGCGGGTTCCAAGAGACCCAGTACTTC
TRBV2,15,TRBJ2-1,TRBD1,few,CASSKGAHWANEQFF,TGTGCCAGCAGTAAGGGGGCGCATTGGGCTAATGAGCAGTTCTTC
TRBV7-8,17,TRBJ2-7,TRBD2,NA,CASSLGGLAEYPYEQYF,TGTGCCAGCAGCTTAGGGGGACTAGCGGAATACCCTTACGAGCAGTACTTC
TRBV5-3,11,TRBJ2-7,NA,once,CARRLDDEQYF,TGTGCCAGAAGATTGGACGACGAGCAGTACTTC
TRBV29-1,13,TRBJ2-7,TRBD1,NA,CSVGTGGSYEQYF,TGCAGCGTTGGTACAGGGGGCTCCTACGAGCAGTACTTC
TRBV27,16,TRBJ1-2,NA,NA,CASRVLGGGNNYGYTF,TGTGCCAGCAGGGTCCTTGGAGGAGGAAATAACTATGGCTACACCTTC
TRBV11-2,13,TRBJ1-5,NA,NA,CASSPTPIRPQHF,TGTGCCAGCAGCCCTACCCCGATTCGGCCCCAGCATTTT
TRBV11-3,13,TRBJ1-1,NA,NA,CASSFGRHTEAFF,TGTGCCAGCAGCTTCGGGAGGCACACTGAAGCTTTCTTT
TRBV28,15,TRBJ2-1,TRBD2,NA,CASSFSGTSYNEQFF,TGTGCCAGCAGTTTCAGCGGGACCTCCTACAATGAGCAGTTCTTC
TRBV19,15,TRBJ1-1,TRBD1,once,CASREGANFWTEAFF,TGTGCCAGTAGAGAGGGGGCGAATTTTTGGACTGAAGCTTTCTTT
TRBV18,12,TRBJ2-2,NA,NA,CASSPAPGELFF,TGTGCCAGCTCACCAGCACCCGGGGAGCTGTTTTTT
TRBV19,13,TRBJ2-1,NA,NA,CASSIGSYNEQFF,TGTGCCAGTAGTATAGGCTCCTACAATGAGCAGTTCTTC
TRBV7-2,13,TRBJ1-2,NA,few,CASSSGGAYGYTF,TGTGCCAGCAGCTCAGGAGGGGCCTATGGCTACACCTTC